Listed below are T cell receptor beta chains from one sample, sequenced in a study of technical replicates of blood from a handful of donors. Clones were read by immunoSEQ multiplex PCR, and TCRdb kept only the in-frame ones, dropping some. The sample lists 60,000 to 65,000 clones, roughly 86% seen once, with 5% to 6.5% in the top ten. The sample taken for sequencing was PBMCs. Receptors originate from a human donor in good health. Some clones in this sample may be carry-over from other donors' samples. Each CDR3 is given with its conserved first and last residue. D genes are given only for firm matches. Some rows have no size entry. The others give once, few or many, or a class for an expanded clone.

V: TRBV4-1
J: TRBJ2-7
length: 18
D: NA
size: NA
CDR3: CASSQEGGAGTETYEQYF
DNA: TGCGCCAGCAGCCAAGAAGGGGGGGCCGGGACGGAGACCTACGAGCAGTACTTC

V: TRBV7-7
J: TRBJ1-1
length: 13
D: NA
size: once
CDR3: CASSLGQNTEAFF
DNA: TGTGCCAGCAGCTTAGGACAAAACACTGAAGCTTTCTTT

V: TRBV5-5
J: TRBJ2-7
length: 16
D: TRBD2
size: NA
CDR3: CASSASVAGSSYEQYF
DNA: TGTGCCAGCAGCGCCAGTGTAGCGGGCAGTTCCTACGAGCAGTACTTC

V: TRBV5-5
J: TRBJ2-2
length: 15
D: TRBD2
size: NA
CDR3: CASRTSGGTTGELFF
DNA: TGTGCCAGCAGGACTAGCGGTGGAACCACCGGGGAGCTGTTTTTT

V: TRBV5-1
J: TRBJ2-3
length: 16
D: TRBD1
size: NA
CDR3: CASSLYGTGDTDTQYF
DNA: TGCGCCAGCAGCTTGTACGGGACAGGGGACACAGATACGCAGTATTTT

V: TRBV7-9
J: TRBJ2-3
length: 14
D: NA
size: NA
CDR3: CASRLAGPTDTQYF
DNA: TGTGCCAGCAGACTTGCGGGCCCCACAGATACGCAGTATTTT

V: TRBV6-6
J: TRBJ2-7
length: 14
D: TRBD1
size: NA
CDR3: CASTSGQGTHEQYF
DNA: TGTGCCAGCACTTCCGGACAGGGTACACACGAGCAGTACTTC

V: TRBV7-3
J: TRBJ2-1
length: 12
D: NA
size: NA
CDR3: CASSLSGGEQFF
DNA: TGTGCCAGCAGCTTAAGTGGCGGTGAGCAGTTCTTC

V: TRBV11-3
J: TRBJ2-1
length: 13
D: NA
size: NA
CDR3: CASSAGAEGEQFF
DNA: TGTGCCAGCAGCGCGGGGGCGGAGGGGGAGCAGTTCTTC

V: TRBV2
J: TRBJ2-5
length: 14
D: TRBD2
size: NA
CDR3: CASSRTSGSGTQYF
DNA: TGTGCCAGCAGCAGGACTAGCGGGAGTGGGACCCAGTACTTC

V: TRBV19
J: TRBJ2-5
length: 15
D: TRBD2
size: NA
CDR3: CASQDGSAGAETQYF
DNA: TGTGCCAGTCAAGACGGGTCAGCGGGAGCGGAGACCCAGTACTTC

V: TRBV10-3
J: TRBJ2-7
length: 13
D: TRBD1
size: NA
CDR3: CAITRTGEGEQYF
DNA: TGTGCCATCACCAGGACAGGGGAGGGGGAGCAGTACTTC

V: TRBV5-1
J: TRBJ2-5
length: 14
D: NA
size: NA
CDR3: CASSYRLGGETQYF
DNA: TGCGCCAGCAGCTACCGACTCGGTGGGGAGACCCAGTACTTC

V: TRBV11-2
J: TRBJ2-1
length: 14
D: NA
size: NA
CDR3: CASSLDTVRNEQFF
DNA: TGTGCCAGCAGCTTAGATACTGTACGCAATGAGCAGTTCTTC

V: TRBV19
J: TRBJ2-7
length: 15
D: TRBD1
size: NA
CDR3: CASIPDRGISYEQYF
DNA: TGTGCCAGTATTCCAGACAGGGGGATCTCCTACGAGCAGTACTTC

V: TRBV2
J: TRBJ2-3
length: 13
D: NA
size: NA
CDR3: CASSGQPTDTQYF
DNA: TGTGCCAGCAGTGGACAGCCCACAGATACGCAGTATTTT

V: TRBV11-2
J: TRBJ2-7
length: 14
D: NA
size: NA
CDR3: CASSSLRRSYEQYF
DNA: TGTGCCAGCAGCTCCCTCCGTCGGTCCTACGAGCAGTACTTC

V: TRBV6-1
J: TRBJ1-1
length: 14
D: TRBD1
size: medium-sized
CDR3: CASSGTGGYTEAFF
DNA: TGTGCCAGCAGTGGGACAGGGGGCTACACTGAAGCTTTCTTT

V: TRBV7-2
J: TRBJ2-6
length: 19
D: TRBD1
size: NA
CDR3: CASTALFGQGATGANVLTF
DNA: TGTGCCAGCACCGCTCTATTTGGACAGGGGGCAACTGGGGCCAACGTCCTGACTTTC

V: TRBV6-5
J: TRBJ1-1
length: 13
D: TRBD1
size: NA
CDR3: CASTRQGITEAFF
DNA: TGTGCCAGCACCAGACAGGGAATCACTGAAGCTTTCTTT

V: TRBV29-1
J: TRBJ2-5
length: 14
D: TRBD2
size: NA
CDR3: CSVGGGTPSMAQYF
DNA: TGCAGCGTTGGCGGGGGGACCCCCAGTATGGCCCAGTACTTC

V: TRBV4-3
J: TRBJ2-3
length: 18
D: NA
size: NA
CDR3: CASSQEGGSGSSTDTQYF
DNA: TGCGCCAGCAGCCAAGAAGGAGGTAGCGGATCGAGCACAGATACGCAGTATTTT

V: TRBV5-6
J: TRBJ2-3
length: 16
D: TRBD1
size: NA
CDR3: CASSLSGTGGFDTQYF
DNA: TGTGCCAGCAGCTTGTCCGGGACAGGGGGCTTTGATACGCAGTATTTT

V: TRBV19
J: TRBJ1-5
length: 15
D: NA
size: NA
CDR3: CASSPLGGKGQPQHF
DNA: TGTGCCAGTAGTCCCCTGGGGGGGAAGGGTCAGCCCCAGCATTTT

V: TRBV4-2
J: TRBJ2-5
length: 17
D: TRBD2
size: NA
CDR3: CASSQELGAGGQETQYF
DNA: TGTGCCAGCAGTCAAGAACTCGGAGCGGGGGGGCAAGAGACCCAGTACTTC

V: TRBV4-3
J: TRBJ1-2
length: 16
D: TRBD1
size: NA
CDR3: CASSQDVGTGIRGYTF
DNA: TGCGCCAGCAGCCAAGATGTCGGGACAGGGATCCGGGGCTACACCTTC

V: TRBV29-1
J: TRBJ2-5
length: 14
D: NA
size: NA
CDR3: CSAGYRVGQETQYF
DNA: TGCAGCGCCGGGTACAGGGTTGGCCAAGAGACCCAGTACTTC

V: TRBV2
J: TRBJ2-3
length: 14
D: TRBD2
size: NA
CDR3: CATRLAVSTDTQYF
DNA: TGTGCCACCCGACTAGCGGTCAGCACAGATACGCAGTATTTT

V: TRBV14
J: TRBJ2-2
length: 16
D: TRBD2
size: NA
CDR3: CASSQEGEREGGELFF
DNA: TGTGCCAGCAGCCAAGAAGGCGAGAGGGAGGGCGGGGAGCTGTTTTTT

V: TRBV18
J: TRBJ2-2
length: 17
D: NA
size: NA
CDR3: CASPNRLGTPNTGELFF
DNA: TGTGCCAGCCCTAACCGGCTGGGGACACCGAACACCGGGGAGCTGTTTTTT

V: TRBV27
J: TRBJ2-3
length: 14
D: NA
size: NA
CDR3: CASGRLGDTDTQYF
DNA: TGTGCCAGCGGGAGACTCGGCGATACAGATACGCAGTATTTT

V: TRBV7-2
J: TRBJ1-6
length: 16
D: NA
size: NA
CDR3: CASSSPGLSYNSPLHF
DNA: TGTGCCAGCAGCTCCCCAGGGCTCTCCTATAATTCACCCCTCCACTTT

V: TRBV9
J: TRBJ2-5
length: 16
D: NA
size: NA
CDR3: CASSPSSRGPGETQYF
DNA: TGTGCCAGCAGCCCCTCCTCCCGAGGCCCAGGGGAGACCCAGTACTTC

V: TRBV2
J: TRBJ1-6
length: 12
D: NA
size: few
CDR3: CASRLSQSPLHF
DNA: TGTGCCAGCAGACTGTCGCAATCACCCCTCCACTTT

V: TRBV5-4
J: TRBJ2-1
length: 16
D: NA
size: NA
CDR3: CASRHSLARVPGEQFF
DNA: TGTGCCAGCAGACATTCCTTAGCGAGGGTGCCAGGTGAGCAGTTCTTC

V: TRBV27
J: TRBJ1-1
length: 14
D: NA
size: NA
CDR3: CASSPPYRDTEAFF
DNA: TGTGCCAGCAGTCCTCCATACAGGGACACTGAAGCTTTCTTT

V: TRBV5-4
J: TRBJ2-7
length: 14
D: TRBD2
size: NA
CDR3: CASSSGLAGTEQYF
DNA: TGTGCCAGCAGCTCCGGACTAGCGGGAACCGAGCAGTACTTC

V: TRBV6-1
J: TRBJ1-2
length: 15
D: TRBD1
size: NA
CDR3: CASKDDRGGFYGYTF
DNA: TGTGCCAGCAAGGATGACAGGGGAGGCTTCTATGGCTACACCTTC

V: TRBV7-9
J: TRBJ2-6
length: 16
D: NA
size: NA
CDR3: CASSALPSSGANVLTF
DNA: TGTGCCAGCAGCGCCTTACCGAGCTCTGGGGCCAACGTCCTGACTTTC

V: TRBV19
J: TRBJ1-2
length: 12
D: NA
size: few
CDR3: CASSQGTYGYTF
DNA: TGTGCCAGTAGTCAGGGTACCTATGGCTACACCTTC

V: TRBV9
J: TRBJ2-5
length: 15
D: TRBD2
size: NA
CDR3: CASSLGTSGGETQYF
DNA: TGTGCCAGCAGCCTCGGGACTAGCGGGGGAGAGACCCAGTACTTC

V: TRBV4-1
J: TRBJ2-3
length: 16
D: TRBD2
size: NA
CDR3: CASSQDGTSRTDTQYF
DNA: TGCGCCAGCAGCCAAGATGGGACTAGCCGCACAGATACGCAGTATTTT

V: TRBV10-3
J: TRBJ2-7
length: 14
D: NA
size: few
CDR3: CAIGLSGELYEQYF
DNA: TGTGCCATCGGGTTGTCCGGGGAACTCTACGAGCAGTACTTC

V: TRBV18
J: TRBJ2-3
length: 13
D: TRBD1
size: NA
CDR3: CASSQGAGDTQYF
DNA: TGTGCCAGCTCACAGGGGGCTGGAGATACGCAGTATTTT

V: TRBV2
J: TRBJ2-1
length: 14
D: TRBD2
size: NA
CDR3: CASSSSGSNNEQFF
DNA: TGTGCCAGCAGCTCTAGCGGGTCGAACAATGAGCAGTTCTTC

V: TRBV5-4
J: TRBJ1-2
length: 13
D: NA
size: NA
CDR3: CASSWSGLGGYTF
DNA: TGTGCCAGCAGCTGGTCAGGGTTAGGGGGCTACACCTTC

V: TRBV29-1
J: TRBJ2-1
length: 14
D: TRBD1
size: NA
CDR3: CSVEIGRGLAEQFF
DNA: TGCAGCGTTGAAATCGGCAGGGGGTTAGCTGAGCAGTTCTTC

V: TRBV5-1
J: TRBJ1-1
length: 13
D: NA
size: NA
CDR3: CASSLLATTEAFF
DNA: TGCGCCAGCAGCTTGTTAGCAACCACTGAAGCTTTCTTT

V: TRBV5-1
J: TRBJ2-1
length: 16
D: NA
size: NA
CDR3: CASSLVTASAYNEQFF
DNA: TGCGCCAGCAGCTTGGTCACTGCTTCGGCCTACAATGAGCAGTTCTTC

V: TRBV29-1
J: TRBJ1-2
length: 13
D: TRBD1
size: few
CDR3: CSVGQGNVRGYTF
DNA: TGCAGCGTCGGACAGGGTAATGTGCGCGGCTACACCTTC

V: TRBV6-5
J: TRBJ1-1
length: 16
D: NA
size: NA
CDR3: CASSYSTPSMNTEAFF
DNA: TGTGCCAGCAGTTACTCGACTCCTTCCATGAACACTGAAGCTTTCTTT

V: TRBV11-2
J: TRBJ2-2
length: 17
D: NA
size: NA
CDR3: CASSQAQFGGLTGELFF
DNA: TGTGCCAGCAGCCAGGCCCAATTCGGGGGGCTTACCGGGGAGCTGTTTTTT

V: TRBV5-6
J: TRBJ2-3
length: 15
D: TRBD2
size: NA
CDR3: CASSFASGNTDTQYF
DNA: TGTGCCAGCAGCTTCGCTAGCGGGAACACAGATACGCAGTATTTT

V: TRBV19
J: TRBJ2-7
length: 13
D: NA
size: NA
CDR3: CASSMREGSEQYF
DNA: TGTGCCAGTAGTATGCGAGAGGGAAGTGAGCAGTACTTC

V: TRBV10-3
J: TRBJ1-4
length: 16
D: NA
size: NA
CDR3: CAISEGLGQINEKLFF
DNA: TGTGCCATCAGTGAAGGCTTGGGGCAGATTAATGAAAAACTGTTTTTT

V: TRBV4-1
J: TRBJ2-3
length: 17
D: NA
size: NA
CDR3: CASSQGPTGTSTDTQYF
DNA: TGCGCCAGCAGCCAAGGCCCTACAGGAACTAGCACAGATACGCAGTATTTT

V: TRBV7-9
J: TRBJ1-2
length: 13
D: TRBD1
size: NA
CDR3: CASSLGQGFGYTF
DNA: TGTGCCAGCAGCTTGGGACAGGGGTTTGGCTACACCTTC

V: TRBV30
J: TRBJ2-7
length: 12
D: NA
size: NA
CDR3: CAWSLGGYEQYF
DNA: TGTGCCTGGAGTCTGGGGGGTTACGAGCAGTACTTC

V: TRBV7-2
J: TRBJ2-7
length: 13
D: NA
size: NA
CDR3: CASSLQGWGEQYF
DNA: TGTGCCAGCAGCCTCCAGGGTTGGGGCGAGCAGTACTTC